This passage covers 32 T cell receptor beta chains from one sample sequenced in a study of T cells in Graves' hyperthyroidism and ophthalmopathy. TCR beta CDR3 regions were amplified from RNA. During a first-round RT-PCR of the TCR CDR3, the HTBI primer set was used. TCRdb fed the multiplex PCR reads into MiXCR, producing one record per CDR3 protein. The table lists a few hundred thousand distinct CDR3 sequences, around 42% of them singletons. Material for sequencing was peripheral blood or thyroid tissue (not recorded which). The origin of the receptors is a woman under 30 with Graves' hyperthyroidism.

The rearrangement links TRBV20-1 to TRBJ2-7, with 8 bases aligning to TRBD1. The length of the CDR3 is 16 residues. Germline V lookup: CDR1 DFQATT, CDR2 SNEGSKA (reference sequence). V lost 4 bases and J lost 0; bases outside the gene matches: 11. CDR3 nucleotide sequence: TGCAGTGCTACTGGGACAGGTAGCGCTAACTCCTACGAGCAGTACTTC. It yields the protein CSATGTGSANSYEQYF.

DNA for the CDR3: TGCGCCAGCAGCCACCTTGACGGGGGCCCGGCGGAAAAACTGTTTTTT. Protein sequence: CASSHLDGGPAEKLFF. This chain links TRBV5-1 with TRBJ1-4; D is possibly TRBD1 (6 bases). Germline lookup yields CDR1 SGHRS and CDR2 YFSETQ. The CDR3 contains 16 residues. Trimming shortened V by 4 bases and J by 8 bases, and 21 bases separated the two germline ends.

This rearrangement joins TRBV13 to TRBJ1-4; the D is unclear. Trimming cost V 2 bases and J 0 bases, with 10 bases left between them. The CDR3 runs 16 residues. Germline V CDR1 and CDR2: PRHDT, FYEKMQ (reference sequence). CDR3 bases: TGTGCCAGCAGCTTATTCGCGGCGGCAACTAATGAAAAACTGTTTTTT. Its protein is CASSLFAAATNEKLFF.

The V call is TRBV6-6, the J call TRBJ2-3; D is ambiguous. The CDR3 runs to 15 residues. V gave up 8 bases and J gave up 0 bases, with 15 bases separating them. The germline V gene has CDR1 MNHNY and CDR2 SVGAGI (reference sequence). The CDR3 reads CASDSNSASTDTQYF. The CDR3 DNA follows: TGTGCCAGCGACTCTAACAGTGCTAGCACAGATACGCAGTATTTT.

To note about this clonotype: Since a much larger clone is just one base distant, this may be a read error. The V call is TRBV9, the J call TRBJ1-4; D gene uncertain. Between the trimmed V and J ends, which lost 0 bases and 10 bases, there was a span of 22 bases. This CDR3 is built from 17 residues. In germline, CDR1 is SGDLS, CDR2 YYNGEE. In nucleotides, the CDR3 is TGTGCCAGCAGCGTAGCTGCCACAACTAGGACCTCTGGAAAACTGTTTTTT. Encoded protein: CASSVAATTRTSGKLFF.

This clonotype was detected many times. The chain recombines TRBV12-5 with TRBJ2-7; TRBD2 matches 7 bases. V trimming: 0 bases; J trimming: 2 bases; junction bases outside the gene matches: 7. The CDR3 is made up of 16 amino acids. CDR1 and CDR2 from the germline V gene are LGHNT and FRNRAP. CDR3 DNA sequence: TGTGCTAGTGGTTTGGTATCGGGGGACTATGCCTACGAGCAGTACTTC. This encodes CASGLVSGDYAYEQYF. The entire variable domain, with the rest obtained from reference TRBV12-5 and TRBJ2-7, is as follows: DARVTQTPRHKVTEMGQEVTMRCQPILGHNTVFWYRQTMMQGLELLAYFRNRAPLDDSGMPKDRFSAEMPDATLATLKIQPSEPRDSAVYFCASGLVSGDYAYEQYFGPGTRLTVT.

The chain recombines TRBV7-6 with TRBJ2-7, with a possible D match to TRBD1 (6 bases). CDR3 length: 14 residues. Per germline, CDR1 SGHVS and CDR2 FNYEAQ. V lost 5 bases and J lost 5, with 16 bases in between. The CDR3 DNA reads TGTGCCAGCAGCCAAGTCGACAGGACCCACGAGCAGTACTTC. Translated, it gives CASSQVDRTHEQYF.

The table lists this clonotype with many counts. The chain recombines TRBV19 with TRBJ2-7, with a possible D match to TRBD2 (7 bases). Per the germline V gene, CDR1 is LNHDA and CDR2 is SQIVND (reference sequence). Trimming took 7 bases from V and 2 from J, leaving 15 bases between them. The CDR3 sequence is 14 residues long. In DNA form, the CDR3 reads TGTGCCAGTACGGCGGGGGCGCCTCCCTACGAGCAGTACTTC. It specifies CASTAGAPPYEQYF.

About this clonotype itself: This could be a read error, since a much larger clone is one nucleotide away. This chain uses TRBV12-3 or TRBV12-4 with TRBJ1-1; a weak D match, TRBD1 (5 bases). The CDR3 covers 12 residues. The CDR3 protein is CANSLWGAEAFF. CDR3 nucleotides: TGTGCCAACAGTTTGTGGGGCGCTGAAGCTTTCTTT.

This clonotype was seen ten or more times. This chain connects TRBV19 to TRBJ1-5; D gene unclear. The V and J ends lost 3 bases and 9 bases respectively, with 15 bases between them. Germline V CDR1 and CDR2: LNHDA, SQIVND (reference sequence). This CDR3 has 14 residues. Here the CDR3 reads CASSIVGRSGPQHF. The CDR3 nucleotides read TGTGCCAGTAGTATCGTCGGCAGGTCTGGGCCCCAGCATTTT.

The chain has TRBV7-2 and TRBJ2-2, with 8 bases fitting TRBD2. Trimming took 5 bases from V and 3 from J; bases not matched to a gene: 8. Looked up from germline, CDR1 is SGHTA and CDR2 is FQGNSA. This CDR3 has 16 residues. The DNA for the CDR3 is TGTGCCAGCAGCCACAAGGGACTAGGGGACACCGGGGAGCTGTTTTTT. Residues: CASSHKGLGDTGELFF.

This sequence joins TRBV2 and TRBJ2-2; maybe TRBD1 (7 bases). Trimming removed 3 bases from V and 5 bases from J, with 13 bases in between. The CDR3 loop spans 15 amino acids. The V gene's germline CDR1 is SNHLY and CDR2 FYNNEI. The CDR3 DNA follows: TGTGCCAGCAGTGATCCCAGGGGGAGGACCGGGGAGCTGTTTTTT. Its protein product is CASSDPRGRTGELFF.

This clonotype was counted at least ten times. A junction end diverges from the germline sequence, so it may reflect a read error. V usage is TRBV7-7 and J usage is TRBJ2-5; TRBD1 matches 10 bases. Germline CDR1 is SSHAT and CDR2 is FNYEAQ (reference sequence). The CDR3 length is 16 residues. The CDR3: CASSLVGDRGLETQYF. As DNA, the CDR3 is TGTGCTAGCAGCTTAGTAGGAGACAGGGGGCTGGAGACCCAGTACTTC.

This sequence joins TRBV7-9 and TRBJ1-3, with D possibly matching TRBD1 (6 bases). With 5 bases removed from V and 2 bases from J, the gap between germline ends came to 13 bases. CDR1 and CDR2 (germline): SEHNR, FQNEAQ (reference sequence). CDR3 length: 15 residues. This CDR3 is CASSDSQGPGNTIYF. The DNA of the CDR3 is TGTGCCAGCAGCGACTCACAGGGCCCTGGAAACACCATATATTTT.

The sample holds many counts of this clonotype. The chain couples TRBV12-3 or TRBV12-4 to TRBJ2-5, with 12 nucleotides matching TRBD2. CDR3 length: 15 residues. J lost 9 bases, V lost 6 bases, and 11 bases had no gene match. The CDR3 nucleotides are TGTGCCAGCAGATACGGACTAGCGGGGACCTCGTCCCAGTACTTC. This gives the protein CASRYGLAGTSSQYF.

The chain employs TRBV29-1 and TRBJ1-1; D is possibly TRBD1 (5 bases). CDR1 and CDR2 (germline): SQVTM, ANQGSEA. CDR3 length equals 12 residues. The V gene lost 3 bases and the J gene lost 6 bases, with 11 bases spanning the gap. CDR3 bases: TGCAGCGTTGACAGGGTGAGCCCTGAAGCTTTCTTT. This codes for CSVDRVSPEAFF.

This clonotype occurred many times. CDR3 sequence reads: CASSLRDDVGYTF. For the CDR3, the DNA is TGTGCCAGCAGCCTCCGGGACGATGTTGGCTACACCTTC. The V gene is TRBV12-3 or TRBV12-4, the J gene TRBJ1-2, with D perhaps matching TRBD1 (5 bases). V was pared by 6 bases and J by 7 bases, with 15 bases between. This CDR3 has 13 residues.

Regarding this clonotype: This may be a read error, as it is one base from a much larger clone. This chain uses TRBV5-6 with TRBJ2-5; perhaps TRBD1 as D (5 bases). This CDR3 has 13 residues. Germline values: CDR1 SGHDT, CDR2 YYEEEE. The V gene lost 1 base and the J gene lost 2 bases, with 6 bases spanning the gap. This chain's CDR3 is CASSLNRQETQYF. The CDR3 DNA is TGTGCCAGCAGCTTGAACAGGCAAGAGACCCAGTACTTC.

V gene TRBV10-3 combines with J gene TRBJ2-2, with D perhaps TRBD2 (6 bases). V gave up 3 bases and J gave up 8 bases, with 10 bases separating them. This CDR3 is built from 13 residues. The V gene's germline CDR1 is ENHRY and CDR2 SYGVKD. The CDR3 spells CAISDGDSGELFF. Here the CDR3 DNA reads TGTGCCATCAGTGACGGGGACTCTGGGGAGCTGTTTTTT.

The chain combines TRBV7-9 with TRBJ1-1, with unresolved D. The CDR3 has 10 amino acids. Germline lookup yields CDR1 SEHNR and CDR2 FQNEAQ (reference sequence). V lost 3 bases, J lost 8 bases, and 4 bases lay in between. DNA for the CDR3: TGTGCCAGCAGCTTGTTCGAAGCTTTCTTT. Translating gives CASSLFEAFF.

On this clonotype itself: No conserved phenylalanine or tryptophan ends this CDR3, so it is likely a read error. It is unclear where the CDR3 begins or ends on the DNA, so no DNA is shown, and the CDR3 is as TCRdb lists it. The chain recombines TRBV9 with TRBJ2-6; TRBD1 is taken as the D call from the table, unchecked against the DNA. The CDR3 length is 8 residues, termini included. Germline V gene lookup returns CDR1 SGDLS and CDR2 YYNGEE. This CDR3 reads CASSPPHG.

This clonotype is a singleton in its sample. V and J are TRBV29-1 and TRBJ2-5, with a tentative D call TRBD2 (6 bases). CDR1 is SQVTM and CDR2 is ANQGSEA in the germline V gene. Between the trimmed V and J ends, which lost 7 bases and 1 base, there was a span of 10 bases. The CDR3 length is 12 residues. For the CDR3, the DNA is TGCAGCGCGTCGGGACTCCAAGAGACCCAGTACTTC. Translated, it gives CSASGLQETQYF. The entire variable domain, with the rest obtained from reference TRBV29-1 and TRBJ2-5, is as follows: SAVISQKPSRDICQRGTSLTIQCQVDSQVTMMFWYRQQPGQSLTLIATANQGSEATYESGFVIDKFPISRPNLTFSTLTVSNMSPEDSSIYLCSASGLQETQYFGPGTRLLVL.

Regarding this clonotype: A much larger clone differs from this one at a single base, so this may be a read error. The chain joins TRBV12-3 or TRBV12-4 to TRBJ1-1; D uncertain. V was cut by 3 bases and J by 3 bases, with 11 bases left in between. This CDR3 has 14 amino acids. The CDR3 sequence is CASSFSGCDTEAFF. Here the CDR3 DNA reads TGTGCCAGCAGTTTTTCCGGGTGTGACACTGAAGCTTTCTTT.

With regard to this clonotype: The junction departs from the called germline gene at one end, perhaps through a read error. The rearrangement joins TRBV2 to TRBJ1-4, with a possible D match to TRBD1 (5 bases). The germline V gene has CDR1 SNHLY and CDR2 FYNNEI. The CDR3 covers 14 residues. In DNA, the CDR3 is TGTACCAGCAGGGCCTTGGGGACTAATGAAAAACTGTTTTTT. Residues: CTSRALGTNEKLFF.

This clonotype was counted many times. The V gene is TRBV12-3 or TRBV12-4, the J gene TRBJ2-5; 8 nucleotides line up with TRBD2. V gave up 7 bases and J gave up 5 bases; unmatched junction bases: 12. The CDR3 contains 15 residues. DNA for the CDR3: TGTGCCAGCACCACGAGACTAGCGTGGTATGAGACCCAGTACTTC. Protein sequence: CASTTRLAWYETQYF.

With regard to this clonotype: Since no conserved phenylalanine or tryptophan closes the CDR3, a read error is the likely cause. This chain connects TRBV2 to TRBJ2-2; 8 bases line up with TRBD1. Per the germline V gene, CDR1 is SNHLY and CDR2 is FYNNEI. Trimming at V came to 10 bases and at J to 1 base, leaving 5 bases not matched to a gene. This CDR3 comprises 14 residues. Here the CDR3 DNA reads TGTGCCACAGAACAGGGGGGGAACACCGGGGAGCTGTTTAGT. This encodes CATEQGGNTGELFS.

The chain couples TRBV10-3 to TRBJ2-5; 7 bases align to TRBD2. Germline V lookup: CDR1 ENHRY, CDR2 SYGVKD. This CDR3 is built from 13 residues. V gave up 5 bases and J gave up 2 bases; unmatched junction bases: 2. The CDR3 loop is CAISPGLQETQYF. In DNA form, the CDR3 reads TGTGCCATCAGTCCGGGACTACAAGAGACCCAGTACTTC.

The chain combines TRBV7-2 with TRBJ1-2; D remains unclear. V was clipped by 4 bases and J by 12 bases, with 18 bases between them. The length of the CDR3 is 13 residues. CDR1 is SGHTA, CDR2 FQGNSA, per germline. The CDR3: CASSSEGGSGNTF. As DNA, the CDR3 is TGTGCCAGCAGCTCAGAGGGTGGCTCTGGAAACACCTTC.

The chain carries TRBV29-1 and TRBJ2-7; D tentatively reads TRBD1 or TRBD2 (5 bases each). Trimming took 3 bases from V and 5 from J, leaving 11 bases between them. Germline V CDR1 and CDR2: SQVTM, ANQGSEA. The CDR3 length is 12 residues. The DNA of the CDR3 is TGCAGCGTTGATGGGGGAGACCACGAGCAGTACTTC. Translating gives CSVDGGDHEQYF.

This clonotype was counted only a few times. The conserved closing phenylalanine or tryptophan is absent in this CDR3, likely reflecting a read error. The DNA is omitted, as the CDR3 cannot be located on it reliably, and the CDR3 follows TCRdb's listing. The rearrangement uses TRBV12-3 or TRBV12-4 and TRBJ2-6. The CDR3 sequence runs 8 residues, both termini included. CDR3 sequence: CASSSLTS.

This chain links TRBV7-2 with TRBJ2-7; D call uncertain. The J call may be wrong; the DNA end is better matched by TRBJ2-1. This CDR3 has 15 residues. Germline V gene data show CDR1 as SGHTA and CDR2 as FQGNSA. In DNA, the CDR3 is TGTGCCAGCAGCTTAGTTTCCCGGAGAAACAATGAGCAGTTCTTC. It specifies CASSLVSRRNNEQFF.

V gene TRBV29-1 combines with J gene TRBJ2-7, with TRBD2 identical over 11 bases. The CDR3 spans 13 residues. Germline V gene data show CDR1 as SQVTM and CDR2 as ANQGSEA. V lost 8 bases and J lost 2; bases outside the gene matches: 5. CDR3 nucleotide sequence: TGCAGCTTGGCGGGACTAGCGGCCTACGAGCAGTACTTC. Its protein product is CSLAGLAAYEQYF.